This T cell receptor (beta chain) was observed in a study of cytomegalovirus exposure and HLA in healthy donors. Whole-study results and caveats: The study labeled around 160 TCR beta chains cytomegalovirus-associated.

Each of the donors was a healthy bone marrow donor. Unmatched junction bases numbered 6, after V lost 4 bases and J lost 0 bases. Per the germline V gene, CDR1 is MDHEN and CDR2 is SYDVKM. CDR3 size: 18 residues. Primers for the PCR totalled 60 Vbeta and 13 Jbeta. The assay was immunoSEQ multiplex PCR, and TCRdb's table has in-frame clones only and misses some. Here the sample spans about 200,000 clones, about 86% being singletons. On this clone itself: Its cognate antigen is unknown.

Sequencing was performed on PBMCs. The chain is built from TRBV28 and TRBJ2-2; TRBD2 agrees at 12 bases. The sequence was collected from a woman in her twenties or thirties in good health and CMV-seronegative. CDR3 in DNA: TGTGCCAGCAGTTCCGGACTAGCGGGACGAACGAACACCGGGGAGCTGTTTTTT. It translates to CASSSGLAGRTNTGELFF.